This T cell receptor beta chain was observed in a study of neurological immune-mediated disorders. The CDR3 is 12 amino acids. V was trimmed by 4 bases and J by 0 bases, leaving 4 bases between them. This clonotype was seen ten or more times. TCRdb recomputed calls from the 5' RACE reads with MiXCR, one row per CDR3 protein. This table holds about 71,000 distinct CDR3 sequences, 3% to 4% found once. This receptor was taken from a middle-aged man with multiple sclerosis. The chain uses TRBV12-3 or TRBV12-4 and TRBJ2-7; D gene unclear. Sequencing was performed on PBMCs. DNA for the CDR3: TGTGCCAGCAGTTCGAGCTCCTACGAGCAGTACTTC. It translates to CASSSSSYEQYF.